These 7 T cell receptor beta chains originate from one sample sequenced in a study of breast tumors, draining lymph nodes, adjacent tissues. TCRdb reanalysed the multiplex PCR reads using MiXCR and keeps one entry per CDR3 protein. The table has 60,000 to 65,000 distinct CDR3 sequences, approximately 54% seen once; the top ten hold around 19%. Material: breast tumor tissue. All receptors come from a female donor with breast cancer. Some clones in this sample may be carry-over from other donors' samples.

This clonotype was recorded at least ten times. The CDR3 DNA reads TGCAGTGCAAGCCCTCCCCCACTAGCGGCACTCCTCTCCTACGAGCAGTACTTC. Its protein is CSASPPPLAALLSYEQYF. The chain employs TRBV20-1 and TRBJ2-7; 8 bases agree with TRBD2. CDR3 length: 18 amino acids. Germline assignment: CDR1 DFQATT and CDR2 SNEGSKA (reference sequence). V dropped 6 bases and J dropped 0; count of bases not matched to a gene: 19.

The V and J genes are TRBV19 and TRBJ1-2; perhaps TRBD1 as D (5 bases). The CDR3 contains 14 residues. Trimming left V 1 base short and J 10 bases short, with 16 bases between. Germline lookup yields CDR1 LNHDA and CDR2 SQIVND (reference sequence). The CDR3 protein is CASSIGDRLGDYTF. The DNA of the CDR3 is TGTGCCAGTAGTATAGGAGACAGACTCGGAGACTACACCTTC.

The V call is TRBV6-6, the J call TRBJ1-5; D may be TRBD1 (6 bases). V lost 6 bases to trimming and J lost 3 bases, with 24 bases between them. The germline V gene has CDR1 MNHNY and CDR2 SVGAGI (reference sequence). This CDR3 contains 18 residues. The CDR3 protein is CASSPLRRGSGVNQPQHF. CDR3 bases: TGTGCCAGCAGCCCACTCAGAAGGGGGAGCGGAGTCAATCAGCCCCAGCATTTT.

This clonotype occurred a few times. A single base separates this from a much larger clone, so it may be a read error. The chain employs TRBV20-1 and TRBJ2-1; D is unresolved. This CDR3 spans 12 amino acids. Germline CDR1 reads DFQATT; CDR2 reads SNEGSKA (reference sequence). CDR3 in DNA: TGCAGTGCCCAATGGGGATTCAATGAGCCGTTCTTC. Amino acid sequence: CSAQWGFNEPFF.

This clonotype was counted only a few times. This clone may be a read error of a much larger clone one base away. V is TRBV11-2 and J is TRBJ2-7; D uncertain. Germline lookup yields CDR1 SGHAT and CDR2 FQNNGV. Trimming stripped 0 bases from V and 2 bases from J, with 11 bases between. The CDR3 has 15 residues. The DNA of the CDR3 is TGTGCCAGCAGCTTAGATCTAGGCACAACCTACGAGCAGTACTTC. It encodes CASSLDLGTTYEQYF.

The CDR3 DNA reads TGCGCCAGCAGCTTGGGGGTGTCGGGCGGTTACACCTTC. Translating it yields CASSLGVSGGYTF. This rearrangement joins TRBV5-1 to TRBJ1-2, with unresolved D. The CDR3 runs 13 residues. Trimming took 0 bases from V and 11 from J, leaving 14 bases between them. Germline V gene data show CDR1 as SGHRS and CDR2 as YFSETQ.

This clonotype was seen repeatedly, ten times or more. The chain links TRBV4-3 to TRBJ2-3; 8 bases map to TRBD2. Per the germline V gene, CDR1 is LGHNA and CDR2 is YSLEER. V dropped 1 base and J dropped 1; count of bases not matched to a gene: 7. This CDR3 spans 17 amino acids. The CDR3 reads CASSQGRAGAGTDTQYF. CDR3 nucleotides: TGCGCCAGCAGCCAAGGGCGAGCGGGAGCCGGCACAGATACGCAGTATTTT.